The 27 T cell receptor beta chains below were found in one sample sequenced in a study of blood T cell repertoires in COVID-19. Assay used: immunoSEQ multiplex PCR; TCRdb lists only in-frame clones, some missing. The repertoire consists of some 120,000 clones, with approximately 85% occurring once and the leading ten covering roughly 13%. The sequencing sample was made of peripheral blood. The receptors stem from a human donor in a cohort sampled during active COVID-19.

The V and J genes are TRBV5-1 and TRBJ1-2; unclear D gene. CDR3 length: 13 residues. Looked up from germline, CDR1 is SGHRS and CDR2 is YFSETQ. Trimming stripped 0 bases from V and 6 bases from J, with 9 bases between. CDR3 bases: TGCGCCAGCAGCTTGGCCCGAGGGAATGGCTACACCTTC. The encoded protein is CASSLARGNGYTF. The variable domain in full, completed from reference TRBV5-1 and TRBJ1-2, reads KAGVTQTPRYLIKTRGQQVTLSCSPISGHRSVSWYQQTPGQGLQFLFEYFSETQRNKGNFPGRFSGRQFSNSRSEMNVSTLELGDSALYLCASSLARGNGYTFGSGTRLTVV.

The V gene is TRBV7-9, the J gene TRBJ1-1; 7 bases agree with TRBD1. Per the germline V gene, CDR1 is SEHNR and CDR2 is FQNEAQ (reference sequence). J was trimmed by 5 bases and V by 1 base; bases with no gene match: 1. This CDR3 region has 13 residues. CDR3 region: CASSLEGATEAFF. CDR3 sequence (DNA): TGTGCCAGCAGCTTAGAGGGGGCGACTGAAGCTTTCTTT.

The CDR3, as DNA: TGTGCCAGCAGCCCCCGGGGAGGGAACTCCTATGGCTACACCTTC. Its protein product is CASSPRGGNSYGYTF. The V call is TRBV5-5, the J call TRBJ1-2, with unresolved D. Germline V gene lookup returns CDR1 SGHKS and CDR2 YYEKEE (reference sequence). This CDR3 contains 15 residues. Trimming stripped 4 bases from V and 4 bases from J, with 17 bases between.

The V gene is TRBV5-1, the J gene TRBJ2-3; 10 nucleotides match TRBD2. CDR1 is SGHRS, CDR2 YFSETQ, per germline. This CDR3 contains 16 residues. V shed 3 bases, J shed 4 bases, and the junction held 8 bases outside the gene matches. The CDR3 sequence: CASSSGGTSEADTQYF. For the CDR3, the DNA is TGCGCCAGCAGCTCTGGTGGGACTAGCGAGGCAGATACGCAGTATTTT.

This clone was recorded once. The chain links TRBV5-1 to TRBJ1-1, with 7 nucleotides matching TRBD1. Germline lookup yields CDR1 SGHRS and CDR2 YFSETQ. The trim removed 2 bases at V and 2 bases at J, leaving 3 bases unmatched. This CDR3 region has 14 residues. The CDR3 DNA reads TGCGCCAGCAGCTTTCAGGGGGAAAACACTGAAGCTTTCTTT. Its translation: CASSFQGENTEAFF.

V is TRBV5-1 and J is TRBJ2-7; 7 bases agree with TRBD1. J was trimmed by 2 bases and V by 4 bases; bases with no gene match: 9. CDR1 is SGHRS, CDR2 YFSETQ, per germline. The CDR3 spans 15 residues. The CDR3 loop reads CASSDNRGLTYEQYF. The CDR3 DNA reads TGCGCCAGCAGCGATAACAGGGGCTTAACCTACGAGCAGTACTTC.

V and J are TRBV19 and TRBJ1-5, with D possibly TRBD1 on 5 matching bases. Germline V lookup: CDR1 LNHDA, CDR2 SQIVND (reference sequence). This CDR3 region has 15 residues. Trimming took off 5 bases at V and 5 bases at J, with 16 bases between the two ends. In DNA form, the CDR3 reads TGTGCCAGTAGTGAAACTGCGGACATCGATCAGCCCCAGCATTTT. Encoded protein: CASSETADIDQPQHF.

This chain links TRBV3-1 (or the pseudogene TRBV3-2) with TRBJ2-3; 12 nucleotides match TRBD2. Germline CDR1 reads LGHDT; CDR2 reads YNNKEL (reference sequence). The CDR3 is 15 residues long. After removal of 8 bases from V and 2 bases from J, the junction contained 5 bases not matched to a gene. In DNA form, the CDR3 reads TGTGCCAGCGAAGGACTAGCGGGGATCACAGATACGCAGTATTTT. Its protein is CASEGLAGITDTQYF.

The chain recombines TRBV5-3 with TRBJ2-3, with 11 bases lining up with TRBD2. TRBV5-3 is assigned to the ORF class and has an uncertain function. The ends lost 4 bases at V and 11 bases at J; junction bases unmatched: 3. This CDR3 is built from 12 residues. The CDR3 here is CARSPTSGGQYF. CDR3 sequence (DNA): TGTGCCAGAAGCCCAACTAGCGGGGGGCAGTATTTT.

The chain carries TRBV15 and TRBJ2-1; 8 bases match TRBD2. The junction had 11 bases not matched to a gene; V was cut back by 5 bases and J by 8 bases. Germline V gene sequence: CDR1 LNHNV, CDR2 YYDKDF (reference sequence). The CDR3 extends over 15 amino acids. CDR3 amino acids: CATSRDGGVVDEQFF. The CDR3, as DNA: TGTGCCACCAGCCGCGACGGGGGGGTAGTGGATGAGCAGTTCTTC.

This chain joins TRBV3-1 (or the pseudogene TRBV3-2) and TRBJ2-7; TRBD2 agrees at 8 bases. The germline gives CDR1 LGHDT, CDR2 YNNKEL (reference sequence). With 1 base clipped from V and 7 bases from J, the junction kept 12 bases outside the gene matches. The CDR3 length is 16 residues. CDR3 DNA sequence: TGTGCCAGCAGCCAAGCTGCGCGGGGGGCCGCCTGGGAGCAGTACTTC. Translated, it gives CASSQAARGAAWEQYF.

Concerning this clone: In the same sample, other DNA sequences code for this CDR3. V is TRBV25-1 and J is TRBJ1-1; 7 bases agree with TRBD1. The V gene end was trimmed by 9 bases and the J gene end by 1 base; junction bases not matched to a gene: 11. Germline-derived CDR1 and CDR2 are MGHDK and SYGVNS. This CDR3 has 15 residues. The CDR3 loop is CASSAPGGANTEAFF. The CDR3 nucleotides are TGTGCCAGTAGCGCCCCAGGGGGTGCGAACACTGAAGCTTTCTTT.

This clone was seen once. The rearrangement uses TRBV5-4 and TRBJ1-1, with unresolved D. Germline loops: CDR1 SGHNT, CDR2 YYREEE (reference sequence). Trimming cost V 6 bases and J 0 bases, with 9 bases left between them. CDR3 size: 13 residues. The CDR3 reads CASMGPMNTEAFF. The CDR3 DNA sequence: TGTGCCAGCATGGGCCCAATGAACACTGAAGCTTTCTTT.

This clone showed up just once. The chain uses TRBV6-5 and TRBJ1-2, with TRBD1 identical over 7 bases. V shed 7 bases and J 4 bases; nucleotides not matched to a gene: 9. In germline, CDR1 is MNHEY, CDR2 SVGAGI. The CDR3 covers 14 residues. CDR3 region: CASKGQYRSYGYTF. The CDR3 DNA is TGTGCCAGCAAGGGACAGTATAGGAGCTATGGCTACACCTTC.

The chain links TRBV18 to TRBJ1-5; D remains ambiguous. This CDR3 comprises 16 residues. Trimming left V 1 base short and J 0 bases short, with 10 bases between. Per the germline V gene, CDR1 is KGHSH and CDR2 is LQKENI. The CDR3 loop reads CASSPRTEHSNQPQHF. As DNA, the CDR3 is TGTGCCAGCTCACCACGGACTGAACATAGCAATCAGCCCCAGCATTTT.

This clone was observed a single time. V is TRBV2 and J is TRBJ2-2; 9 bases fit TRBD1. V lost 6 bases and J lost 5; bases outside the gene matches: 4. Looked up from germline, CDR1 is SNHLY and CDR2 is FYNNEI. The CDR3 totals 14 residues. The CDR3 DNA follows: TGTGCCAGCAGATGGGACAGGGAGACCGGGGAGCTGTTTTTT. The encoded protein is CASRWDRETGELFF. The full variable domain, its missing parts supplied by reference TRBV2 and TRBJ2-2, is EPEVTQTPSHQVTQMGQEVILRCVPISNHLYFYWYRQILGQKVEFLVSFYNNEISEKSEIFDDQFSVERPDGSNFTLKIRSTKLEDSAMYFCASRWDRETGELFFGEGSRLTVL.

This clone was seen a handful of times. This chain connects TRBV6-5 to TRBJ2-5; the match to TRBD1 covers 8 bases. The CDR3 loop spans 14 amino acids. Germline CDR1 MNHEY, CDR2 SVGAGI. V lost 8 bases to trimming and J lost 4 bases; unmatched junction nucleotides: 9. CDR3 region: CASGGQGVGETQYF. The DNA of the CDR3 is TGTGCCAGCGGCGGACAGGGTGTAGGAGAGACCCAGTACTTC.

This clone has a single count. The rearrangement joins TRBV7-8 to TRBJ2-7, with 7 bases that match TRBD2. With 7 bases clipped from V and 0 bases from J, the junction kept 6 bases outside the gene matches. Germline CDR1 reads SGHVS; CDR2 reads FQNEAQ. There are 14 residues in the CDR3. CDR3 nucleotide sequence: TGTGCCAGCAACATGGGGGGGAACTCCTACGAGCAGTACTTC. Protein sequence: CASNMGGNSYEQYF.

This clone was counted once. This rearrangement joins TRBV5-6 to TRBJ2-5; 12 nucleotides line up with TRBD2. Germline CDR1 is SGHDT and CDR2 is YYEEEE. Trimming cost V 2 bases and J 4 bases; bases outside gene matches: 9. The CDR3 spans 17 residues. The CDR3: CASSLPGGGLAGETQYF. CDR3 in DNA: TGTGCCAGCAGCTTACCGGGAGGGGGACTAGCGGGAGAGACCCAGTACTTC.

This sequence joins TRBV6-4 and TRBJ1-1; tentatively, D is TRBD1 (5 bases). The CDR3 runs to 11 residues. V lost 2 bases to trimming and J lost 12 bases, with 10 bases between them. Germline CDR1 MRHNA, CDR2 SNTAGT. CDR3 loop: CASSDNRIPFF. The CDR3 DNA follows: TGTGCCAGCAGTGACAACAGGATCCCTTTCTTT.

This clone came up a few times. This rearrangement joins TRBV24-1 to TRBJ2-5; D call uncertain. Germline V lookup: CDR1 KGHDR, CDR2 SFDVKD. V lost 3 bases and J lost 5, with 18 bases in between. This CDR3 comprises 16 residues. For the CDR3, the DNA is TGTGCCACCAGTGATGGCGCTGAGGAACTTTCGGAGACCCAGTACTTC. This sequence encodes CATSDGAEELSETQYF.

J is TRBJ2-7 and V is TRBV7-9; 15 nucleotides agree with TRBD2. Unmatched junction bases numbered 8, after V lost 5 bases and J lost 6 bases. The CDR3 is 16 amino acids. Germline V gene lookup returns CDR1 SEHNR and CDR2 FQNEAQ (reference sequence). The CDR3 DNA reads as TGTGCCAGCAGCCTTCGGACTAGCGGGGGGGCTGGCGAGCAGTACTTC. Residues: CASSLRTSGGAGEQYF.

The V and J genes are TRBV5-1 and TRBJ2-5; possible D gene TRBD2, 6 bases. The V gene lost 0 bases and the J gene lost 5 bases, with 14 bases spanning the gap. CDR3 length: 15 residues. Germline V gene lookup returns CDR1 SGHRS and CDR2 YFSETQ. The CDR3 DNA reads TGCGCCAGCAGCTTGGGACTAGGGCTTTTGGAGACCCAGTACTTC. Encoded protein: CASSLGLGLLETQYF. The entire variable domain, with the rest obtained from reference TRBV5-1 and TRBJ2-5, is as follows: KAGVTQTPRYLIKTRGQQVTLSCSPISGHRSVSWYQQTPGQGLQFLFEYFSETQRNKGNFPGRFSGRQFSNSRSEMNVSTLELGDSALYLCASSLGLGLLETQYFGPGTRLLVL.

The V and J genes are TRBV14 and TRBJ1-2; D is uncertain. Trimming removed 0 bases at V and 2 bases at J, with 10 bases between. The CDR3 loop spans 15 amino acids. Germline V gives CDR1 SGHDN, CDR2 FVKESK. In DNA, the CDR3 is TGTGCCAGCAGCCAAGACGCGGCACGGAACTATGGCTACACCTTC. Its protein is CASSQDAARNYGYTF.

The sample holds a few counts of this clone. The chain recombines TRBV7-9 with TRBJ2-5; 7 nucleotides align to TRBD2. Germline CDR1 and CDR2: SEHNR and FQNEAQ (reference sequence). The CDR3 contains 19 residues. V was pared by 4 bases and J by 0 bases, with 17 bases of the junction left unmatched. The CDR3 sequence: CASSSWSASGVTNQETQYF. The CDR3 coding sequence is TGTGCCAGCAGCTCTTGGTCGGCTAGCGGAGTGACAAACCAAGAGACCCAGTACTTC.

The table lists this clone with a count of one. The chain combines TRBV25-1 with TRBJ1-6, with D tentatively TRBD1 (5 bases). The CDR3 is 16 residues long. In germline, CDR1 is MGHDK, CDR2 SYGVNS. The V end lost 4 bases, the J end lost 2 bases, and 12 bases lay between the germline ends. The CDR3 region is CASSGLGRTYNSPLHF. CDR3 coding DNA: TGTGCCAGCAGTGGCCTGGGGCGGACCTATAATTCACCCCTCCACTTT.

The chain links TRBV5-1 to TRBJ2-2; D is perhaps TRBD1 (5 bases). The CDR3 consists of 14 residues. Deletions cut 5 bases from V and 6 bases from J, with 14 bases between. Germline-derived CDR1 and CDR2 are SGHRS and YFSETQ. The DNA for the CDR3 is TGCGCCAGCAGTTCGGACAACCGCCCCGGGGAGCTGTTTTTT. This gives the protein CASSSDNRPGELFF. The complete variable domain, with remaining parts taken from reference TRBV5-1 and TRBJ2-2, reads KAGVTQTPRYLIKTRGQQVTLSCSPISGHRSVSWYQQTPGQGLQFLFEYFSETQRNKGNFPGRFSGRQFSNSRSEMNVSTLELGDSALYLCASSSDNRPGELFFGEGSRLTVL.